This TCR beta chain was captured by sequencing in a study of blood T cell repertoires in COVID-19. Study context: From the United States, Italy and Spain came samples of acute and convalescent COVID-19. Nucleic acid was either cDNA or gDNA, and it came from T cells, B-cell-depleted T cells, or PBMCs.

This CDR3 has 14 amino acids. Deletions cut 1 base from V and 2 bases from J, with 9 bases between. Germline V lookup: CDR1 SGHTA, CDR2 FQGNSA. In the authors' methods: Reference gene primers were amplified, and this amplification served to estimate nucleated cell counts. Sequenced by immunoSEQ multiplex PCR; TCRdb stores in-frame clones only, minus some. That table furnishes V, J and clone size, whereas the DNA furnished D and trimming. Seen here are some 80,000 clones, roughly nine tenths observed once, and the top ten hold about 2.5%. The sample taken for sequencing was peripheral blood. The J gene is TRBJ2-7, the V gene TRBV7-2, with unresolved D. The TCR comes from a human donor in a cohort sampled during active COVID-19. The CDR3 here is CASSLDSNTYEQYF. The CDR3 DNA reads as TGTGCCAGCAGCTTAGATTCAAACACCTACGAGCAGTACTTC.